These 29 T cell receptor beta chains originate from one sample sequenced in a study of CD8 T cells in ankylosing spondylitis (dated 2017 in TCRdb). The library was made by 5' RACE. Reads for this sample came from an Illumina HiSeq 2500. The public reads were reprocessed in TCRdb via fastp at Q25 and MiXCR, keeping in-frame beta chains. Rows with a matching CDR3 protein are joined into one entry that keeps the most common DNA and genes. The sample includes about 130,000 distinct CDR3 sequences, with about 7% observed a single time. The ten largest account for 12% of the sample. Sequences were obtained from blood, either unsorted or a sorted T cell fraction (not recorded which). Every receptor here comes from a male donor with ankylosing spondylitis or in good health (not recorded which).

This clonotype was counted many times. This chain connects TRBV5-1 to TRBJ1-6, with TRBD1 matching over 7 bases. Germline lookup yields CDR1 SGHRS and CDR2 YFSETQ. After removal of 4 bases from V and 5 bases from J, the junction contained 6 bases not matched to a gene. The CDR3 is 15 amino acids. This chain's CDR3 is CASSLQGTDNSPLHF. CDR3 DNA sequence: TGCGCCAGCAGCCTACAGGGGACGGATAATTCACCCCTCCACTTT.

This clonotype was recorded at least ten times. This chain joins TRBV20-1 and TRBJ2-1; tentatively, D is TRBD2 (7 bases). With 6 bases removed from V and 8 bases from J, the gap between germline ends came to 14 bases. Germline CDR1 reads DFQATT; CDR2 reads SNEGSKA (reference sequence). The CDR3 contains 12 residues. The CDR3 nucleotides read TGCAGTGCAACTGGGGGGGCCGATGAGCAGTTCTTC. Its translation is CSATGGADEQFF.

In this sample, this clonotype turned up many times. The chain employs TRBV7-9 and TRBJ1-3; D gene unclear. Germline values: CDR1 SEHNR, CDR2 FQNEAQ (reference sequence). Trimming removed 2 bases at V and 4 bases at J, with 6 bases between. The CDR3 contains 13 residues. The CDR3 here is CASSLIEGNTIYF. The CDR3 nucleotides read TGTGCCAGCAGCTTAATTGAAGGAAACACCATATATTTT.

The table lists this clonotype with many counts. The chain combines TRBV5-1 with TRBJ2-2; D not certain. V was clipped by 1 base and J by 6 bases, with 4 bases between them. CDR1 is SGHRS, CDR2 YFSETQ, per germline. This CDR3 has 12 amino acids. CDR3: CASSLPPGELFF. The DNA of the CDR3 is TGCGCCAGCAGCTTGCCTCCCGGGGAGCTGTTTTTT.

The rearrangement links TRBV19 to TRBJ2-7; maybe TRBD1 (6 bases). V gave up 3 bases and J gave up 6 bases, with 15 bases separating them. The CDR3 is made up of 14 amino acids. Germline V gene lookup returns CDR1 LNHDA and CDR2 SQIVND (reference sequence). The CDR3 DNA reads TGTGCCAGTAGTATGGCGCAGGGGATTGGCGAGCAGTACTTC. It translates to CASSMAQGIGEQYF.

This clonotype occurred many times. V is TRBV5-1 and J is TRBJ1-4; D gene unclear. CDR1 SGHRS and CDR2 YFSETQ come from the germline V gene. The CDR3 is 13 residues long. Trimming stripped 5 bases from V and 8 bases from J, with 13 bases between. CDR3 amino acids: CASSLLGNEKLFF. CDR3 bases: TGCGCCAGCAGTCTCCTGGGAAACGAAAAACTGTTTTTT.

This clonotype was counted ten times or more. The rearrangement joins TRBV29-1 to TRBJ1-2; the D is unclear. The length of the CDR3 is 10 residues. The germline gives CDR1 SQVTM, CDR2 ANQGSEA. V lost 6 bases, J lost 6 bases, and 8 bases lay in between. CDR3 sequence reads: CSVHQNGYTF. The DNA of the CDR3 is TGCAGCGTACACCAGAATGGCTACACCTTC.

There are many counts of this clonotype. V and J are TRBV6-1 and TRBJ2-7; D possibly corresponds to TRBD1 (7 bases). CDR1 and CDR2 (germline): MNHNS, SASEGT. V lost 6 bases and J lost 0, with 15 bases in between. CDR3 length: 15 amino acids. The CDR3 reads CASSRGTERSYEQYF. The CDR3 nucleotides are TGTGCCAGCAGCCGGGGGACAGAGCGCTCCTACGAGCAGTACTTC.

This clonotype was seen ten or more times. This sequence joins TRBV28 and TRBJ1-1; no definite D call. The CDR3 contains 11 residues. From germline, CDR1 is MDHEN and CDR2 SYDVKM. CDR3 sequence (DNA): TGTGGATATTCTAGGAACACTGAAGCTTTCTTT. It yields the protein CGYSRNTEAFF. The whole variable domain, filled in from reference TRBV28 and TRBJ1-1, reads DVKVTQSSRYLVKRTGEKVFLECVQDMDHENMFWYRQDPGLGLRLIYFSYDVKMKEKGDIPEGYSVSREKKERFSLILESASTNQTSMYLCGYSRNTEAFFGQGTRLTVV.

This clonotype showed up many times. The genes are TRBV5-6 and TRBJ1-1, with unresolved D. V was cut by 2 bases and J by 2 bases, with 13 bases left in between. Germline CDR1 reads SGHDT; CDR2 reads YYEEEE. The CDR3 covers 15 residues. CDR3 in amino acids: CASSFGRGFNTEAFF. The CDR3 DNA follows: TGTGCCAGCAGCTTCGGTCGGGGTTTCAACACTGAAGCTTTCTTT.

Many counts were recorded for this clonotype. The chain employs TRBV5-1 and TRBJ1-1, with a tentative D call TRBD1 (6 bases). V was cut by 4 bases and J by 0 bases, with 13 bases left in between. Germline V gene sequence: CDR1 SGHRS, CDR2 YFSETQ. The CDR3 extends over 15 amino acids. The CDR3 coding sequence is TGCGCCAGCAGCCTGACAGGTCATATGAACACTGAAGCTTTCTTT. Amino acids: CASSLTGHMNTEAFF.

This clonotype was found many times. V and J are TRBV6-2 or TRBV6-3 and TRBJ2-7; either TRBD1 or TRBD2 may fit D (5 bases each). CDR3 length equals 14 residues. CDR1 and CDR2 from the germline V gene are MNHEY and SVGEGT. V lost 7 bases, J lost 5 bases, and 18 bases lay in between. As DNA, the CDR3 is TGTGCCAGCACTACAGGCAGGACTGGCGACGAGCAGTACTTC. It yields the protein CASTTGRTGDEQYF.

The J gene is TRBJ1-4, the V gene TRBV27, with 7 bases aligning to TRBD1. J gave up 7 bases and V 3 bases, and 5 bases lay outside the gene matches. The germline V gene has CDR1 MNHEY and CDR2 SMNVEV (reference sequence). The CDR3 extends over 14 amino acids. The CDR3: CASSFQGVAEKLFF. In DNA, the CDR3 is TGTGCCAGCAGTTTTCAGGGGGTTGCTGAAAAACTGTTTTTT.

In this sample, this clonotype turned up many times. The chain employs TRBV29-1 and TRBJ1-5; TRBD1 might be the D (5 bases). Germline V gene lookup returns CDR1 SQVTM and CDR2 ANQGSEA. CDR3 size: 12 residues. Trimming pared 4 bases from V and 4 bases from J, leaving 8 bases between. The CDR3 nucleotides read TGCAGCGTTGGACAGTCTAATCAGCCCCAGCATTTT. Translated, it gives CSVGQSNQPQHF.

This clonotype was detected many times. The V and J genes are TRBV20-1 and TRBJ2-1; TRBD1 or TRBD2 may be the D gene (5 bases each). Germline V gene sequence: CDR1 DFQATT, CDR2 SNEGSKA (reference sequence). This CDR3 comprises 15 residues. Trimming shortened V by 0 bases and J by 2 bases, and 11 bases separated the two germline ends. CDR3 coding DNA: TGCAGTGCTAGAGATCGGGACCGAGCCTACAATGAGCAGTTCTTC. Translation: CSARDRDRAYNEQFF.

The chain employs TRBV28 and TRBJ2-7; 8 bases match TRBD2. This CDR3 region has 13 residues. Per germline, CDR1 MDHEN and CDR2 SYDVKM. The V and J ends lost 8 bases and 2 bases, in that order; junction bases with no gene match: 5. The DNA of the CDR3 is TGTGCCAGCGGACCGGGACTAGCCTACGAGCAGTACTTC. It yields the protein CASGPGLAYEQYF. The full variable domain, its missing parts supplied by reference TRBV28 and TRBJ2-7, is DVKVTQSSRYLVKRTGEKVFLECVQDMDHENMFWYRQDPGLGLRLIYFSYDVKMKEKGDIPEGYSVSREKKERFSLILESASTNQTSMYLCASGPGLAYEQYFGPGTRLTVT.

This clonotype was detected many times. The genes are TRBV2 and TRBJ2-3; D is uncertain. The CDR3 totals 12 residues. Trimming removed 10 bases at V and 4 bases at J, with 12 bases between. Germline V gene sequence: CDR1 SNHLY, CDR2 FYNNEI. The CDR3 is CATRASADTQYF. CDR3 coding DNA: TGTGCCACCCGGGCTTCCGCAGATACGCAGTATTTT.

This clonotype was found a few times. The chain combines TRBV7-3 with TRBJ2-5, with 13 bases matching TRBD2. The CDR3 spans 17 residues. J gave up 2 bases and V 5 bases, and 8 bases lay outside the gene matches. Germline lookup yields CDR1 SGHTA and CDR2 FQGTGA. CDR3 coding DNA: TGTGCCAGCAGCCCCGGGACTAGCGGGAATATTCAAGAGACCCAGTACTTC. Translation: CASSPGTSGNIQETQYF.

At least ten counts were recorded for this clonotype. This chain connects TRBV20-1 to TRBJ2-7; 9 nucleotides match TRBD2. CDR3 length: 15 residues. CDR1 is DFQATT, CDR2 SNEGSKA, per germline (reference sequence). The V and J ends lost 0 bases and 2 bases, in that order; junction bases with no gene match: 5. The CDR3 bases are TGCAGTGCTAGAGATAGCCCTAGCGGGACCTACGAGCAGTACTTC. It specifies CSARDSPSGTYEQYF.

The chain employs TRBV20-1 and TRBJ2-1, with 8 bases fitting TRBD2. V shed 3 bases and J 4 bases; nucleotides not matched to a gene: 14. CDR1 is DFQATT and CDR2 is SNEGSKA in the germline V gene (reference sequence). The CDR3 has 17 amino acids. The CDR3 loop is CSASGSKSGGGYNEQFF. The CDR3, as DNA: TGCAGTGCTAGCGGGAGTAAATCGGGGGGGGGTTACAATGAGCAGTTCTTC.

V usage is TRBV28 and J usage is TRBJ2-1; 7 bases map to TRBD1. J gave up 7 bases and V 1 base, and 7 bases lay outside the gene matches. The CDR3 is 15 amino acids. CDR1 and CDR2 (germline): MDHEN, SYDVKM. CDR3 amino acids: CASSLSLQGENEQFF. CDR3 nucleotide sequence: TGTGCCAGCAGTTTATCTCTGCAGGGGGAAAATGAGCAGTTCTTC.

At least ten counts were recorded for this clonotype. The chain carries TRBV4-3 and TRBJ2-1; tentative D call: TRBD1 (6 bases). CDR3 size: 19 residues. Germline CDR1 is LGHNA and CDR2 is YSLEER. Trimming pared 1 base from V and 0 bases from J, leaving 19 bases between. DNA for the CDR3: TGCGCCAGCAGCCAAGCCGAGGGGGAATATGCCAGCTCCTACAATGAGCAGTTCTTC. As protein: CASSQAEGEYASSYNEQFF.

This clonotype was observed many times. V is TRBV20-1 and J is TRBJ1-1, with a tentative D call TRBD1 (6 bases). Germline lookup yields CDR1 DFQATT and CDR2 SNEGSKA (reference sequence). CDR3 length: 13 residues. The V end lost 5 bases, the J end lost 6 bases, and 16 bases lay between the germline ends. In DNA form, the CDR3 reads TGCAGTGCTGGCGAACAGGGTCGAGCTGAAGCTTTCTTT. The encoded protein is CSAGEQGRAEAFF.

This clonotype occurred once. A much larger clone differs by one base, so this may be a read error. The chain is built from TRBV30 and TRBJ1-1; no firm D call. CDR3 length: 11 amino acids. With 2 bases removed from V and 8 bases from J, the gap between germline ends came to 9 bases. In germline, CDR1 is GTSNPN, CDR2 SVGIG (reference sequence). The CDR3 bases are TGTGCCTGGAGTCCGGCTGGGGAAGCTTTCTTT. Protein sequence: CAWSPAGEAFF.

This clonotype occurred many times. This chain links TRBV9 with TRBJ2-7; D gene uncertain. V dropped 4 bases and J dropped 5 bases, with 16 bases sitting between them. The CDR3 consists of 14 residues. Looked up from germline, CDR1 is SGDLS and CDR2 is YYNGEE. CDR3 in amino acids: CASSPTLTRDEQYF. The DNA for the CDR3 is TGTGCCAGCAGCCCAACTTTAACTCGAGACGAGCAGTACTTC.

This clonotype was detected many times. The V gene is TRBV5-1, the J gene TRBJ2-3; 12 bases line up with TRBD2. CDR3 length equals 18 residues. The junction had 11 bases not matched to a gene; V was cut back by 3 bases and J by 3 bases. The germline V gene has CDR1 SGHRS and CDR2 YFSETQ. The CDR3 reads CASSSLPPTSGSTDTQYF. The CDR3 coding sequence is TGCGCCAGCAGCTCGCTGCCCCCGACTAGCGGGAGTACAGATACGCAGTATTTT.

In its sample, this clonotype was seen many times. CDR3 protein: CASRTSGQGGTEAFF. Here the CDR3 DNA reads TGTGCCAGCCGGACCTCAGGACAGGGTGGCACTGAAGCTTTCTTT. V gene TRBV7-2 combines with J gene TRBJ1-1, with 8 nucleotides matching TRBD1. The CDR3 totals 15 residues. Germline V gene data show CDR1 as SGHTA and CDR2 as FQGNSA. Trimming at V came to 8 bases and at J to 4 bases, leaving 12 bases not matched to a gene.

There are many counts of this clonotype. The V call is TRBV7-3, the J call TRBJ1-4; the match to TRBD1 covers 10 bases. The CDR3 runs to 15 residues. Per the germline V gene, CDR1 is SGHTA and CDR2 is FQGTGA. J lost 5 bases, V lost 5 bases, and 5 bases had no gene match. The CDR3 nucleotides are TGTGCCAGCAGCCGCGACAGGGGGCCGAATGAAAAACTGTTTTTT. This encodes CASSRDRGPNEKLFF.

This clonotype was counted many times. The V gene is TRBV6-5, the J gene TRBJ2-1, with unresolved D. Germline CDR1 is MNHEY and CDR2 is SVGAGI. This CDR3 is 16 amino acids long. Trimming left V 2 bases short and J 4 bases short, with 15 bases between. The CDR3 DNA reads TGTGCCAGCAGTTACCTGACAAGATCGAATTACAATGAGCAGTTCTTC. Protein sequence: CASSYLTRSNYNEQFF.